This T cell receptor beta chain was sequenced in a study of metastatic and nonmetastatic thyroid tumors. Each patient went into thyroid surgery without having received any treatment. With MiXCR, TCRdb called clones anew from the PCR reads. The sample consists of under 4,000 clones, under 40% of them appearing once. The CDR3 runs to 15 residues. V lost 4 bases, J lost 3 bases, and 4 bases stayed unmatched. This rearrangement joins TRBV12-3 or TRBV12-4 to TRBJ1-1; 11 bases are a match to TRBD1. This sequence originates from a male donor with papillary thyroid cancer or a benign thyroid nodule (not recorded which). Some clones in this sample may be carry-over from other donors' samples. The specimen was adjacent normal tissue. In nucleotides, the CDR3 is TGTGCCAGCAGTTCAGGACAGGGGGCTCACACTGAAGCTTTCTTT. Its protein product is CASSSGQGAHTEAFF.